A selection of T cell receptor beta chains follows, all from one sample in a study of cytomegalovirus exposure and HLA in healthy donors. Generated by immunoSEQ multiplex PCR, the TCRdb table keeps only in-frame clones and is missing some. In the table there are fewer than 110,000 clones, 60% to 80% of which are singletons. Sample: PBMCs. These TCRs come from a man aged 18 to 29 in good health and CMV-seronegative. The CDR3 runs from the conserved cysteine through the conserved F or W. The D gene is left open where the match is weak. Clone size, where shown, is once, few, many, or a class for clones that have expanded.

CDR3 DNA: TGTGCCAGCAGTTTATTATTCCGGGGGGATGAGCAGTTCTTC; CDR3 protein: CASSLLFRGDEQFF; J gene: TRBJ2-1; V gene: TRBV27; D gene: TRBD2; clone size: -
CDR3 DNA: TGTGCCAGCAGTTTGACAGGGGGAGGCTATGGCTACACCTTC; CDR3 protein: CASSLTGGGYGYTF; J gene: TRBJ1-2; V gene: TRBV6-5; D gene: TRBD1; clone size: few
CDR3 DNA: TGTGCCAGCTCACCAGTGGTGAGCATGAACACTGAAGCTTTCTTT; CDR3 protein: CASSPVVSMNTEAFF; J gene: TRBJ1-1; V gene: TRBV18; D gene: -; clone size: -
CDR3 DNA: TGTGCCAGTAACCCTGGGACAGGTAGATATGGCTACCCCTTC; CDR3 protein: CASNPGTGRYGYPF; J gene: TRBJ1-2; V gene: TRBV19; D gene: TRBD1; clone size: -
CDR3 DNA: TGTGCCAGCTCTCCCCGGGGGAACACTGAAGCTTTCTTT; CDR3 protein: CASSPRGNTEAFF; J gene: TRBJ1-1; V gene: TRBV7-6; D gene: -; clone size: -
CDR3 DNA: TGTGCTTCAGCGGTGGGACAGAGTACCGGGGAGCTGTTTTTT; CDR3 protein: CASAVGQSTGELFF; J gene: TRBJ2-2; V gene: TRBV11-3; D gene: TRBD1; clone size: -
CDR3 DNA: TGTGCCAGCAGCGCCGTGGTGGGGACTGGGGACACTGAAGCTTTCTTT; CDR3 protein: CASSAVVGTGDTEAFF; J gene: TRBJ1-1; V gene: TRBV7-9; D gene: -; clone size: -
CDR3 DNA: TGTGCCAGCAGCTTCTCGACAGGGCCGTACTATGGCTACACCTTC; CDR3 protein: CASSFSTGPYYGYTF; J gene: TRBJ1-2; V gene: TRBV7-2; D gene: TRBD1; clone size: -
CDR3 DNA: TGTGCCAGCAGTAACAGGGGTTCACCCCTCCACTTT; CDR3 protein: CASSNRGSPLHF; J gene: TRBJ1-6; V gene: TRBV6-1; D gene: TRBD1; clone size: -
CDR3 DNA: TGTGCCAGCTCACCCTCACAGGGAGTCGGTGGCTACACCTTC; CDR3 protein: CASSPSQGVGGYTF; J gene: TRBJ1-2; V gene: TRBV18; D gene: -; clone size: -
CDR3 DNA: TGCGCCAGCAGCCAAGAAGGGAGGTACAATGAGCAGTTCTTC; CDR3 protein: CASSQEGRYNEQFF; J gene: TRBJ2-1; V gene: TRBV4-3; D gene: -; clone size: -
CDR3 DNA: TGTGCCAGCAGCTCGGGACAGGGAAATGGCAATGAGCAGTTCTTC; CDR3 protein: CASSSGQGNGNEQFF; J gene: TRBJ2-1; V gene: TRBV7-3; D gene: TRBD1; clone size: -
CDR3 DNA: TGTGCTAGCAGCTTAAACCACAGGGGGTCGGAGACCCAGTACTTC; CDR3 protein: CASSLNHRGSETQYF; J gene: TRBJ2-5; V gene: TRBV7-7; D gene: TRBD1; clone size: -
CDR3 DNA: TGTGCCAGCAGCCCCCTAACCCCGCGTCCCGGGGAGCTGTTTTTT; CDR3 protein: CASSPLTPRPGELFF; J gene: TRBJ2-2; V gene: TRBV7-9; D gene: -; clone size: -
CDR3 DNA: TGTGCCAGCAGCTTAAGTGGACAGTCCAATCAGCCCCAGCATTTT; CDR3 protein: CASSLSGQSNQPQHF; J gene: TRBJ1-5; V gene: TRBV7-9; D gene: -; clone size: many
CDR3 DNA: TGTGCCAGCAGCGTGGGACAGGGCTACACCGGGGAGCTGTTTTTT; CDR3 protein: CASSVGQGYTGELFF; J gene: TRBJ2-2; V gene: TRBV2; D gene: TRBD1; clone size: once
CDR3 DNA: TGTGCCAGCAGCCCTAGGCGGGGAGGCTACACCTTC; CDR3 protein: CASSPRRGGYTF; J gene: TRBJ1-2; V gene: TRBV7-9; D gene: -; clone size: -